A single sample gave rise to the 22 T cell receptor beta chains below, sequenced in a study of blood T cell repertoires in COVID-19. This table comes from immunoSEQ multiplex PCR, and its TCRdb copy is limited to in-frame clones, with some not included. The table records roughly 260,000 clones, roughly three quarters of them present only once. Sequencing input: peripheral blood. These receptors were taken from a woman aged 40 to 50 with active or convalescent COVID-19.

The CDR3 reads CASSWSGLNEQFF. CDR3 coding DNA: TGTGCCAGCAGCTGGTCGGGACTCAATGAGCAGTTCTTC. This chain joins TRBV5-4 and TRBJ2-1; D might be TRBD2 (6 bases). V shed 3 bases and J shed 6 bases, with 10 bases lying between them. CDR1 is SGHNT, CDR2 YYREEE, per germline (reference sequence). The CDR3 consists of 13 residues.

CDR3 amino acids: CASSKGQINSPLHF. The CDR3 DNA follows: TGTGCCAGCAGTAAGGGACAGATAAATTCACCCCTCCACTTT. J is TRBJ1-6 and V is TRBV27, with 7 bases fitting TRBD1. This CDR3 spans 14 amino acids. Germline V gives CDR1 MNHEY, CDR2 SMNVEV (reference sequence). The junction had 5 bases not matched to a gene; V was cut back by 5 bases and J by 7 bases.

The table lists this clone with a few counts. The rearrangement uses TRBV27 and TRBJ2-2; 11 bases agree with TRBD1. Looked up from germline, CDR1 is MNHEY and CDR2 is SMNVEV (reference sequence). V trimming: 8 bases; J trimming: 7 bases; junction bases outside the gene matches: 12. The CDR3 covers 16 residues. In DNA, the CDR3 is TGTGCCAGCTACCCCTTAGGGACAGGGGGTCACGGGGAGCTGTTTTTT. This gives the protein CASYPLGTGGHGELFF.

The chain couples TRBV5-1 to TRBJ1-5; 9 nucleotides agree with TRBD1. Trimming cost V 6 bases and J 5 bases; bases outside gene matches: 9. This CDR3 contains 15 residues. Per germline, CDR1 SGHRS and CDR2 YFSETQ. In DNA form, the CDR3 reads TGCGCCAGCACCCTAACAGGGGGCCCGGATCAGCCCCAGCATTTT. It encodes CASTLTGGPDQPQHF.

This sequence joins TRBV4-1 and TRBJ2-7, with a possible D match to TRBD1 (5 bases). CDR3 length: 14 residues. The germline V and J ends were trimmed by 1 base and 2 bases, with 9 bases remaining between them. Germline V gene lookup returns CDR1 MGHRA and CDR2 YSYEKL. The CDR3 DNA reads TGCGCCAGCAGCCAAGGGACATTGACCTACGAGCAGTACTTC. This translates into CASSQGTLTYEQYF.

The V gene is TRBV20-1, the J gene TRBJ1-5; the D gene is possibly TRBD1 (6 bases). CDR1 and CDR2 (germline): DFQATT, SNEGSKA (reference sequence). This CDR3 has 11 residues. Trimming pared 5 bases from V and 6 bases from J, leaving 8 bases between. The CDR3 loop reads CSAGGSQPQHF. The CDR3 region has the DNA TGCAGTGCTGGGGGCAGTCAGCCCCAGCATTTT.

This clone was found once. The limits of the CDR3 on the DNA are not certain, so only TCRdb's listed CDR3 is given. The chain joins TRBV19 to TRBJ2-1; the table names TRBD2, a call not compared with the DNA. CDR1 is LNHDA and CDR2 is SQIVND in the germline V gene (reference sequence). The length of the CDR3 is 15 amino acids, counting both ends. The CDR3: CASSPVGGGAYEEFF.

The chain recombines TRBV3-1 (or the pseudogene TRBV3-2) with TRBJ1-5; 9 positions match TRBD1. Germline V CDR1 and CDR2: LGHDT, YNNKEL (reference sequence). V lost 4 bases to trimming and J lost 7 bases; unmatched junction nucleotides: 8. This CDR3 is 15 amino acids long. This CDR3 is CASSLAGTGKQPQHF. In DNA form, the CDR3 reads TGTGCCAGCAGCCTTGCCGGGACAGGGAAACAGCCCCAGCATTTT.

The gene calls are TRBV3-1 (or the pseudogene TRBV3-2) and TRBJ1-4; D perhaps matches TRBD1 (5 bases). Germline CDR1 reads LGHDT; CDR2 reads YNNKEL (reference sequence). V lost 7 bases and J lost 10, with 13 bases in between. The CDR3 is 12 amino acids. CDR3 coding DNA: TGTGCCAGCACAAGGGGTCTGGGAAAACTGTTTTTT. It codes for CASTRGLGKLFF.

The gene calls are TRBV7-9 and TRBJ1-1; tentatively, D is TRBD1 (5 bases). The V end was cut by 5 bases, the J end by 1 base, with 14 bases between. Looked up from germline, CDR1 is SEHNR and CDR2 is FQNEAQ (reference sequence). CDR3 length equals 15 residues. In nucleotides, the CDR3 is TGTGCCAGCAGCGGGTCAAGCACAGGGAACACTGAAGCTTTCTTT. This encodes CASSGSSTGNTEAFF.

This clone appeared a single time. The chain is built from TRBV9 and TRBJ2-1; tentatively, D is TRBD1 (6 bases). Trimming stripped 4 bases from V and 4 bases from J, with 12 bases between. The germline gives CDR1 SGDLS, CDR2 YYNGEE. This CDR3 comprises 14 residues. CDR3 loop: CASSSRTAYNEQFF. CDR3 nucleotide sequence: TGTGCCAGCAGCTCGCGGACAGCTTACAATGAGCAGTTCTTC.

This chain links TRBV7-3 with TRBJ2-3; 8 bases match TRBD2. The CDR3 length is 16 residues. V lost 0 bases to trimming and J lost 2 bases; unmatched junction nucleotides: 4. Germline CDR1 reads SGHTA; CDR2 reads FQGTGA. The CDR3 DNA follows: TGTGCCAGCAGCTTAACTAGCGGGGCCCTCACAGATACGCAGTATTTT. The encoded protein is CASSLTSGALTDTQYF.

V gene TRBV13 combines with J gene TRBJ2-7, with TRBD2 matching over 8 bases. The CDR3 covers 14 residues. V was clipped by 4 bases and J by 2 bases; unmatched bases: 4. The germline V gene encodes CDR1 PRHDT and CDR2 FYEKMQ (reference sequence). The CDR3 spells CASSSGGGPYEQYF. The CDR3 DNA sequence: TGTGCCAGCAGCTCCGGGGGGGGCCCCTACGAGCAGTACTTC.

For the CDR3, the DNA is TGTGCCAGCAGTTTCCCAGGGGGCTCGGATGAAAAACTGTTTTTT. Amino acids: CASSFPGGSDEKLFF. The V call is TRBV7-9, the J call TRBJ1-4; TRBD1 agrees at 8 bases. The V segment lost 6 bases and the J segment 6 bases; nucleotides outside the gene matches: 9. The length of the CDR3 is 15 residues. Germline CDR1 is SEHNR and CDR2 is FQNEAQ (reference sequence).

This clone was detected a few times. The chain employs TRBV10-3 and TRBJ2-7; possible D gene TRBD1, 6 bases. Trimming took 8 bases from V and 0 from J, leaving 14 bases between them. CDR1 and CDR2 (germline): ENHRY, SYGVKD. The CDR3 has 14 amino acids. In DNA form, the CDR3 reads TGTGCCATCCAAGAGGGACATACCTCCTACGAGCAGTACTTC. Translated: CAIQEGHTSYEQYF.

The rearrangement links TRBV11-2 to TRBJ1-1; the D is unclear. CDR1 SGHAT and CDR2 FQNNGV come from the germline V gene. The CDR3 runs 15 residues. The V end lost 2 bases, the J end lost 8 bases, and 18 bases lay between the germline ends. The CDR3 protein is CASSLIGQSTTEAFF. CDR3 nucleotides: TGTGCCAGCAGCTTAATTGGGCAGTCGACGACGGAAGCTTTCTTT. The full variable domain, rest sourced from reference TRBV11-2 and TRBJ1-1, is EAGVAQSPRYKIIEKRQSVAFWCNPISGHATLYWYQQILGQGPKLLIQFQNNGVVDDSQLPKDRFSAERLKGVDSTLKIQPAKLEDSAVYLCASSLIGQSTTEAFFGQGTRLTVV.

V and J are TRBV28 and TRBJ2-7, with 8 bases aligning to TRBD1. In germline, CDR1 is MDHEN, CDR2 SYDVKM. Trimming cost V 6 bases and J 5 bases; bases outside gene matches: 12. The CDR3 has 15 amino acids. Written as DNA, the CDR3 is TGTGCCAGCAGCACCTCCCAGGGGGCAGCCCACGAGCAGTACGTC. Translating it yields CASSTSQGAAHEQYV.

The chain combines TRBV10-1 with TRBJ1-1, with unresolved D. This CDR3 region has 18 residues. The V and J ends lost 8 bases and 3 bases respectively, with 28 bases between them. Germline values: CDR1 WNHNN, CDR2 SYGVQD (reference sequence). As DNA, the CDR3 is TGCGCCAGCGGTAGAGTGAGAAACCTCCGGGGAGGGTACACTGAAGCTTTCTTT. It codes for CASGRVRNLRGGYTEAFF.

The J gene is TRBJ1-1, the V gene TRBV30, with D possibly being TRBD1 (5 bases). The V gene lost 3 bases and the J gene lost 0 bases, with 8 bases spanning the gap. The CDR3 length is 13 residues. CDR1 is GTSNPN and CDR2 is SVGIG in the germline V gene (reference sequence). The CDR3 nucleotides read TGTGCCTGGAGAGAGACAGTGAACACTGAAGCTTTCTTT. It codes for CAWRETVNTEAFF.

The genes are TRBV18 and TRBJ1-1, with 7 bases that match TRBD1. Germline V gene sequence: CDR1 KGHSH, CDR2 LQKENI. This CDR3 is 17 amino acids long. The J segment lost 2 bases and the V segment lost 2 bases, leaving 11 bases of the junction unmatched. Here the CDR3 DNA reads TGTGCCAGCTCACCAATCATGGGACAGACATCCAACACTGAAGCTTTCTTT. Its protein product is CASSPIMGQTSNTEAFF.

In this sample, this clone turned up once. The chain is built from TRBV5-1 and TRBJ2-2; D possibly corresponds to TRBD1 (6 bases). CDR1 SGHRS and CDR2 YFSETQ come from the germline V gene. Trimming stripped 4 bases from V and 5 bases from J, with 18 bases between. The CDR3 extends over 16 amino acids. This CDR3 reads CASSATGSIDTGELFF. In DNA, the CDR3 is TGCGCCAGCAGCGCCACAGGGTCAATAGATACCGGGGAGCTGTTTTTT.

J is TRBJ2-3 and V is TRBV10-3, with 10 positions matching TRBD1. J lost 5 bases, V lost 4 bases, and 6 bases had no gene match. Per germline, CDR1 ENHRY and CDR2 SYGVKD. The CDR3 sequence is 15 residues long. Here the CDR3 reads CAISVRQGAGDTQYF. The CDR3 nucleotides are TGTGCCATCAGTGTGAGACAGGGGGCGGGAGATACGCAGTATTTT.